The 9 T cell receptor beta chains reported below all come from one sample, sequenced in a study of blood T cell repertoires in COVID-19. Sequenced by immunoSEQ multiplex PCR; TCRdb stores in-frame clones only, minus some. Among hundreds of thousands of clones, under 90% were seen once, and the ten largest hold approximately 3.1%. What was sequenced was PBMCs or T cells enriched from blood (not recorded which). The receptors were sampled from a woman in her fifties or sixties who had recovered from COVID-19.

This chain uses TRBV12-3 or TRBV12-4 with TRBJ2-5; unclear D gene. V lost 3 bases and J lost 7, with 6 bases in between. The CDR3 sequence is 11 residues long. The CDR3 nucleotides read TGTGCCAGCAGTTTTTCGGGGACCCAGTACTTC. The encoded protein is CASSFSGTQYF.

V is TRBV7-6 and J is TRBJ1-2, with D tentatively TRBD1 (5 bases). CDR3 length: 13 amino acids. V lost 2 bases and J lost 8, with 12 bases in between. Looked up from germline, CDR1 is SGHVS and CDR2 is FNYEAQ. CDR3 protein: CASSLLRGDGYTF. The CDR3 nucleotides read TGTGCCAGCAGCTTATTAAGGGGTGACGGCTACACCTTC.

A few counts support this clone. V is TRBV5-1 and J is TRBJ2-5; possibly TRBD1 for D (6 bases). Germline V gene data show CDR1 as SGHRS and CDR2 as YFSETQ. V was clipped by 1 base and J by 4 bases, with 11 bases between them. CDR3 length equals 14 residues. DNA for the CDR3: TGCGCCAGCAGCTTGTTACTAGGGGGAGAGACCCAGTACTTC. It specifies CASSLLLGGETQYF.

For the CDR3, the DNA is TGTGCCAGCAGTGACCTGAAGAGCTCCTACAATGAGCAGTTCTTC. Translation gives CASSDLKSSYNEQFF. The V gene is TRBV6-4, the J gene TRBJ2-1; D remains ambiguous. V was trimmed by 2 bases and J by 0 bases, leaving 8 bases between them. The germline V gene encodes CDR1 MRHNA and CDR2 SNTAGT. This CDR3 is built from 15 residues.

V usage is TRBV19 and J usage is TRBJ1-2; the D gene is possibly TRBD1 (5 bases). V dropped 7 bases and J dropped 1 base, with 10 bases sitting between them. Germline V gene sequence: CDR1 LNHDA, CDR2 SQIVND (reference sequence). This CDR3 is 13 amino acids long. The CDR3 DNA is TGTGCCAGTAAGGGACTGATTAACTATGGCTACACCTTC. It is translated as CASKGLINYGYTF.

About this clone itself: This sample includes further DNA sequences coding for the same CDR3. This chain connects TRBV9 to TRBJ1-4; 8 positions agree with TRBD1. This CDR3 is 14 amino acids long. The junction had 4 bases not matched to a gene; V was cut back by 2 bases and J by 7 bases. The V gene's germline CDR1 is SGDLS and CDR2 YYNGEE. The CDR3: CASSVGQGGEKLFF. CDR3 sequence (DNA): TGTGCCAGCAGCGTCGGACAGGGTGGTGAAAAACTGTTTTTT. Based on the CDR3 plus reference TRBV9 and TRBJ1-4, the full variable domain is DSGVTQTPKHLITATGQRVTLRCSPRSGDLSVYWYQQSLDQGLQFLIQYYNGEERAKGNILERFSAQQFPDLHSELNLSSLELGDSALYFCASSVGQGGEKLFFGSGTQLSVL.

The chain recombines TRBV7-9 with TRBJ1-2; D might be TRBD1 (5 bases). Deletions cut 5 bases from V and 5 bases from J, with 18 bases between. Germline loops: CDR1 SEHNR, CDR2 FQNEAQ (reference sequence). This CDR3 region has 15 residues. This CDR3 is CASSPSGGVSYGYTF. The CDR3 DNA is TGTGCCAGCAGCCCCTCAGGAGGGGTGAGTTATGGCTACACCTTC.

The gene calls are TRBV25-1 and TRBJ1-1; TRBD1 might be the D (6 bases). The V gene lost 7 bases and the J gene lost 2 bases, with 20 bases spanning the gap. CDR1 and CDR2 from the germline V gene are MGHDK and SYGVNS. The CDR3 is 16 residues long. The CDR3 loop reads CASIPPGAELNTEAFF. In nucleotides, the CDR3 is TGTGCCAGCATTCCCCCAGGGGCAGAATTAAACACTGAAGCTTTCTTT.

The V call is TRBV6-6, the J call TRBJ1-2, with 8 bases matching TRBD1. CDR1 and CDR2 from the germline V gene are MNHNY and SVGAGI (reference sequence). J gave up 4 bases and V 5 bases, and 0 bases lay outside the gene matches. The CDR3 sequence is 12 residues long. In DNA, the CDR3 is TGTGCCAGCAGTGGGACAGGCTATGGCTACACCTTC. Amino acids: CASSGTGYGYTF.